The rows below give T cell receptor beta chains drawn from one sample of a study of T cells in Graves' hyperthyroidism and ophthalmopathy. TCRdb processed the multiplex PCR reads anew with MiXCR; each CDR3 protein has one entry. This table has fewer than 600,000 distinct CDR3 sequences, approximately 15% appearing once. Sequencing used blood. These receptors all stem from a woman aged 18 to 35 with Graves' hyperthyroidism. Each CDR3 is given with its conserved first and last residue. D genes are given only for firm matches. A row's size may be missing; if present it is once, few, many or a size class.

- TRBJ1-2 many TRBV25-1 TGTGCCAGCAGTTTGGCTGGGACTGATGGCTACACCTTC CASSLAGTDGYTF
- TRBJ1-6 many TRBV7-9 TGTGCCAGCACTAATGGAGCAAATTCACCCCTCCACTTT CASTNGANSPLHF
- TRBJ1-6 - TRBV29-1 TGCAGCGCCAAACCAGGGCCGAATTCACCCCTCCACTTT CSAKPGPNSPLHF
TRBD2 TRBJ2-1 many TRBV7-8 TGTGCCAGCAGCTCCCCGGGACTAGCGGTAGATGAGCAGTTCTTC CASSSPGLAVDEQFF
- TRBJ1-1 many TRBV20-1 TGCAGTGCTAGAGATCCTTTGGGACGGGTGAACACTGAAGCTTTCTTT CSARDPLGRVNTEAFF
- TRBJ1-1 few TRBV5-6 TGTGCCAGCAGCATATGGGGGAGCGGGAGGAACACTGAAGCTTTCTTT CASSIWGSGRNTEAFF
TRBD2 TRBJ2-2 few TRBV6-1 TGTGCCAGCAGTTCGGGACTAGCGGCGCCCACCGGGGAGCTGTTTTTT CASSSGLAAPTGELFF
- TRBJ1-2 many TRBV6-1 TGTGCCAGCAGTTACGGGGCCCCTTCTGGTGGCTACACCTTC CASSYGAPSGGYTF
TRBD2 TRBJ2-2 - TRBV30 TGTGCCTGGAGTGCCGGACTAGCGGGGGTGGAGCTGTTTTTT CAWSAGLAGVELFF
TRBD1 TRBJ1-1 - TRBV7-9 TGTGCCAGCAGCACCGCCGACAGGGCCATGAACACTGAAGCTTTCTTT CASSTADRAMNTEAFF
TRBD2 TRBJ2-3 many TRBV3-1 TGTGCCAGCAGCCAAGACGGGAGGTGGGATACGCAGTATTTT CASSQDGRWDTQYF
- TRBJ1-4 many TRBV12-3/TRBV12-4 TGTGCCAGCAGTTTAGAGGGTGGCTCCGGAGGTGAAAAACTGTTTTTT CASSLEGGSGGEKLFF
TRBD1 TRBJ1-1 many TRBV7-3 TGTGCCAGCAGCCAACAGGGGTTGGGGACTGAAGCTTTCTTT CASSQQGLGTEAFF
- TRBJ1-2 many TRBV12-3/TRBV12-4 TGTGCCAGCAGCCCAGGGAGGGTAGTGGGGGGCTACACCTTC CASSPGRVVGGYTF
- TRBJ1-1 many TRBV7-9 TGTGCCAGCCTAGACAGAACTATGAACACTGAAGCTTTCTTT CASLDRTMNTEAFF
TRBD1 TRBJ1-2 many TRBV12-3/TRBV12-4 TGTGCCAGCAGTCCCCGGGACAGGGTAGCTAACTATGGCTACACCTTC CASSPRDRVANYGYTF
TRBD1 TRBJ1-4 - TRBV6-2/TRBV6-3 TGTGCCAGCAGTCTCGGACAGGGGCGAGAGGAAAAACTGTTTTTT CASSLGQGREEKLFF
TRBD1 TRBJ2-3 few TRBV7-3 TGTGCCAGCAGCTTAAACAGGGGGCGTAACACAGATACGCAGTATTTT CASSLNRGRNTDTQYF
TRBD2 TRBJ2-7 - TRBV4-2 TGTGCCAGCAGCGAAACGACTAGCGGGAGAGACGAGCAGTACTTC CASSETTSGRDEQYF
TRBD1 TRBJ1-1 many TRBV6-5 TGTGCCAGCAGTTACGGGGACAGTATGAACACTGAAGCTTTCTTT CASSYGDSMNTEAFF